These 7 T cell receptor beta chains came from one sample sequenced in a study of CD4 T cells in relation to SARS-CoV-2 and coronaviruses (dated by TCRdb to about 2021). Libraries were made using the immunoSEQ multiplex PCR assay. Entries here come from immuneACCESS through TCRdb and include only in-frame sequences with V and J called. Some clones fail to appear in such tables; in the studies checked, an unresolved V gene covers under half of the shortfall, and the cause of the remainder is unknown. The sample includes about 18,000 clones, with 60% to 85% observed a single time. The top ten clonotypes cover 27% of the sample. Their antigens are not known. CD4+ T cells from unexposed donors were collected before the COVID-19 pandemic (2011-2018). After 10 days of culture, CD4+ T cells were isolated with the EasySep CD4+ T cell isolation kit. The sequenced sample consisted of CD4+ T cells from PBMCs, cultured in vitro. The receptors come from a human donor in good health.

This sequence joins TRBV29-1 and TRBJ1-2, with D unclear. V was pared by 2 bases and J by 7 bases, with 11 bases between. This CDR3 contains 12 residues. Per the germline V gene, CDR1 is SQVTM and CDR2 is ANQGSEA. CDR3 nucleotides: TGCAGCGTTGAACCGGGAGTGGGTGGCTACACCTTC. Translating it yields CSVEPGVGGYTF.

The chain links TRBV6-4 to TRBJ1-1; D call uncertain. Germline CDR1 and CDR2: MRHNA and SNTAGT. Trimming removed 5 bases from V and 4 bases from J, with 11 bases in between. CDR3 length equals 13 residues. This CDR3 reads CASSSDKRTEAFF. CDR3 nucleotide sequence: TGTGCCAGCAGTAGTGACAAGCGCACTGAAGCTTTCTTT.

This sequence joins TRBV27 and TRBJ2-7; 9 bases are a match to TRBD1. Trimming at V came to 3 bases and at J to 8 bases, leaving 11 bases not matched to a gene. The CDR3 extends over 15 amino acids. Germline V gives CDR1 MNHEY, CDR2 SMNVEV (reference sequence). The CDR3 sequence: CASSFSAGQGLQQYF. The CDR3 DNA reads as TGTGCCAGCAGTTTCTCCGCGGGACAGGGTTTGCAGCAGTACTTC.

The gene calls are TRBV7-9 and TRBJ2-5; D perhaps matches TRBD1 (5 bases). CDR1 is SEHNR, CDR2 FQNEAQ, per germline (reference sequence). The CDR3 extends over 14 amino acids. With 2 bases removed from V and 3 bases from J, the gap between germline ends came to 10 bases. The CDR3 is CASSLFAREETQYF. CDR3 coding DNA: TGTGCCAGCAGCTTATTCGCCAGGGAAGAGACCCAGTACTTC.

The chain recombines TRBV7-2 with TRBJ1-2; tentatively, D is TRBD1 (5 bases). V was cut by 1 base and J by 4 bases, with 19 bases left in between. Germline V gene sequence: CDR1 SGHTA, CDR2 FQGNSA. The CDR3 covers 17 residues. The CDR3 nucleotides read TGTGCCAGCAGCTTAGTTGCCGACAGCTGGGGTGGCTATGGCTACACCTTC. This sequence encodes CASSLVADSWGGYGYTF.

J is TRBJ1-3 and V is TRBV5-1, with D unclear. With 2 bases removed from V and 0 bases from J, the gap between germline ends came to 9 bases. The CDR3 has 15 amino acids. Germline V lookup: CDR1 SGHRS, CDR2 YFSETQ. The CDR3 region has the DNA TGCGCCAGCAGCTTCTTACCGAGCTCTGGAAACACCATATATTTT. Amino acid sequence: CASSFLPSSGNTIYF.

The rearrangement links TRBV4-2 to TRBJ2-1; 11 nucleotides agree with TRBD1. Germline CDR1 is LGHNA and CDR2 is YNFKEQ. The V gene end was trimmed by 4 bases and the J gene end by 7 bases; junction bases not matched to a gene: 3. This CDR3 region has 14 residues. The CDR3 sequence is CASSLGTGGNEQFF. The DNA of the CDR3 is TGTGCCAGCAGCCTCGGGACAGGGGGGAATGAGCAGTTCTTC.